The 26 T cell receptor beta chains listed next were all sequenced from one sample in a study of beta chain features in type 1 diabetes. Reverse transcription of all isolated RNA meant that expressed TCRB transcripts were sequenced. Produced via immunoSEQ multiplex PCR; TCRdb's table is partial and in-frame only. This sample has around 310,000 clones, with more than 9.5% found just once. Sequencing was performed on naive CD4+ T cells from blood. These receptor sequences come from a woman younger than 45 in good health.

This clone was observed a few times. The chain links TRBV30 to TRBJ2-1; 10 bases map to TRBD2. The germline gives CDR1 GTSNPN, CDR2 SVGIG (reference sequence). Trimming removed 7 bases from V and 3 bases from J; junction bases left unmatched: 6. CDR3 length: 14 amino acids. The CDR3 DNA follows: TGTGCCTTTAGACTAGCGGGCGTCTACAATGAGCAGTTCTTC. Translation gives CAFRLAGVYNEQFF.

This clone was seen a handful of times. V is TRBV6-5 and J is TRBJ2-4, with 7 bases identical to TRBD2. CDR1 is MNHEY, CDR2 SVGAGI, per germline. Trimming took 7 bases from V and 7 from J; bases not matched to a gene: 10. The CDR3 spans 14 residues. CDR3 residues: CASTASGGGNIQYF. CDR3 sequence (DNA): TGTGCCAGCACCGCCTCCGGGGGAGGGAACATTCAGTACTTC.

Details on this clone: Other DNA sequences in the same sample also yield this CDR3. The chain employs TRBV29-1 and TRBJ2-3, with 7 bases that match TRBD1. The J segment lost 1 base and the V segment lost 7 bases, leaving 2 bases of the junction unmatched. CDR3 length: 12 residues. Germline CDR1 reads SQVTM; CDR2 reads ANQGSEA. CDR3 DNA sequence: TGCAGCGGCGGACAGGGCACAGATACGCAGTATTTT. Protein: CSGGQGTDTQYF.

This clone was seen a few times. The rearrangement joins TRBV6-6 to TRBJ2-7; D is possibly TRBD2 (5 bases). This CDR3 has 15 residues. V was shortened by 6 bases and J by 6 bases, with 21 bases between the two germline ends. Per germline, CDR1 MNHNY and CDR2 SVGAGI (reference sequence). In DNA form, the CDR3 reads TGTGCCAGCAGCCCCACTAGGGTGGGCAGCGGCGAGCAGTACTTC. Its protein is CASSPTRVGSGEQYF.

J is TRBJ2-1 and V is TRBV28, with 12 nucleotides matching TRBD1. V was clipped by 4 bases and J by 7 bases; unmatched bases: 11. This CDR3 has 17 amino acids. Per germline, CDR1 MDHEN and CDR2 SYDVKM. This chain's CDR3 is CASSSRDRGRLGNEQFF. The CDR3 nucleotides are TGTGCCAGCAGTTCCCGGGACAGGGGGCGATTGGGGAATGAGCAGTTCTTC.

There are a few counts of this clone. V and J are TRBV27 and TRBJ1-5; D is ambiguous. This CDR3 has 17 residues. Trimming cost V 5 bases and J 0 bases, with 17 bases left between them. Germline V lookup: CDR1 MNHEY, CDR2 SMNVEV (reference sequence). The CDR3 loop is CASSLSSGGNSNQPQHF. DNA for the CDR3: TGTGCCAGCAGTCTCTCCTCAGGAGGGAATAGCAATCAGCCCCAGCATTTT.

The chain employs TRBV7-3 and TRBJ2-3, with 7 nucleotides matching TRBD2. From germline, CDR1 is SGHTA and CDR2 FQGTGA. V lost 8 bases, J lost 1 base, and 6 bases stayed unmatched. This CDR3 region has 14 residues. The CDR3 loop is CASGGSHGTDTQYF. The CDR3 DNA sequence: TGTGCCAGCGGCGGGAGCCATGGCACAGATACGCAGTATTTT.

This clone was seen more than once but under ten times. This sequence joins TRBV11-1 and TRBJ2-2; TRBD1 aligns across 9 bases. The J segment lost 1 base and the V segment lost 5 bases, leaving 2 bases of the junction unmatched. The CDR3 extends over 15 amino acids. The germline gives CDR1 SGHAT, CDR2 FQDESV (reference sequence). The CDR3 bases are TGTGCCAGCAGCCGGGGACAGGGGAACACCGGGGAGCTGTTTTTT. Amino acids: CASSRGQGNTGELFF.

The chain employs TRBV14 and TRBJ1-1; D is undetermined. Trimming shortened V by 4 bases and J by 0 bases, and 6 bases separated the two germline ends. Germline lookup yields CDR1 SGHDN and CDR2 FVKESK. The CDR3 contains 13 residues. The CDR3, as DNA: TGTGCCAGCAGCCTTTTTATGAACACTGAAGCTTTCTTT. Translation gives CASSLFMNTEAFF.

This clone has just a few counts. The V and J genes are TRBV6-5 and TRBJ2-1; D may be TRBD2 (6 bases). The CDR3 totals 14 residues. Germline CDR1 is MNHEY and CDR2 is SVGAGI. V was clipped by 2 bases and J by 10 bases, with 15 bases between them. The CDR3, as DNA: TGTGCCAGCAGTTACGCGGGGCCGTCGCGGGAGCAGTTCTTC. Translating gives CASSYAGPSREQFF.

This clone was seen a handful of times. The gene calls are TRBV28 and TRBJ2-1, with 10 bases identical to TRBD1. With 6 bases clipped from V and 6 bases from J, the junction kept 5 bases outside the gene matches. The CDR3 is 14 residues long. Per the germline V gene, CDR1 is MDHEN and CDR2 is SYDVKM. The CDR3 DNA is TGTGCCAGCAGGACCGGGACAGGGGTCAATGAGCAGTTCTTC. Translating gives CASRTGTGVNEQFF.

This chain links TRBV7-2 with TRBJ2-7, with 7 bases identical to TRBD1. CDR3 size: 18 residues. Germline CDR1 is SGHTA and CDR2 is FQGNSA. The J segment lost 5 bases and the V segment lost 8 bases, leaving 24 bases of the junction unmatched. The CDR3 coding sequence is TGTGCCAGCGGAGCTCTGATTAGCAAAGACAGGGATTCGCACGAGCAGTACTTC. It codes for CASGALISKDRDSHEQYF. The whole variable domain, filled in from reference TRBV7-2 and TRBJ2-7, reads GAGVSQSPSNKVTEKGKDVELRCDPISGHTALYWYRQSLGQGLEFLIYFQGNSAPDKSGLPSDRFSAERTGGSVSTLTIQRTQQEDSAVYLCASGALISKDRDSHEQYFGPGTRLTVT.

This clone was detected only a few times. The CDR3 region is CASRDGAHSYEQYF. In DNA form, the CDR3 reads TGTGCCAGTAGAGATGGGGCGCACTCCTACGAGCAGTACTTC. The rearrangement joins TRBV19 to TRBJ2-7; tentatively, D is TRBD1 (5 bases). The V gene's germline CDR1 is LNHDA and CDR2 SQIVND (reference sequence). The length of the CDR3 is 14 residues. V was pared by 6 bases and J by 0 bases, with 12 bases between.

This clone was seen more than once but under ten times. Other DNA sequences of this sample code for an identical CDR3. The rearrangement uses TRBV10-3 and TRBJ2-7, with D unresolved. The germline V gene has CDR1 ENHRY and CDR2 SYGVKD. The CDR3 has 14 residues. Trimming took off 0 bases at V and 1 base at J, with 7 bases between the two ends. In nucleotides, the CDR3 is TGTGCCATCAGTGAGTCGCCGGGTTCCTACGAGCAGTACTTC. This encodes CAISESPGSYEQYF.

The V call is TRBV15, the J call TRBJ1-1; weak D call: TRBD1 (5 bases). Germline V gene sequence: CDR1 LNHNV, CDR2 YYDKDF (reference sequence). Trimming removed 3 bases from V and 6 bases from J, with 11 bases in between. This CDR3 is built from 13 residues. The CDR3 DNA sequence: TGTGCCACCAGCAGGGAATTAGGGGCTGAAGCTTTCTTT. It is translated as CATSRELGAEAFF.

This clone was recorded a few times. The V call is TRBV14, the J call TRBJ2-7, with D possibly matching TRBD1 (7 bases). This CDR3 is built from 15 residues. V lost 1 base and J 2 bases, leaving 12 bases between the germline ends. Germline assignment: CDR1 SGHDN and CDR2 FVKESK. CDR3 nucleotides: TGTGCCAGCAGCCAAGTTCAGGGGGGTACCTACGAGCAGTACTTC. Encoded protein: CASSQVQGGTYEQYF.

This clone was found a few times. The rearrangement joins TRBV16 to TRBJ2-7; the D is unclear. Trimming shortened V by 1 base and J by 0 bases, and 10 bases separated the two germline ends. The germline V gene encodes CDR1 KGHSY and CDR2 FQNENV. The CDR3 totals 15 residues. The CDR3 DNA sequence: TGTGCCAGCAGCCAATTTCGTATAGACTCCTACGAGCAGTACTTC. Its translation is CASSQFRIDSYEQYF.

The V gene is TRBV7-9, the J gene TRBJ2-1, with 9 bases matching TRBD2. The CDR3 extends over 17 amino acids. V shed 5 bases and J 4 bases; nucleotides not matched to a gene: 12. Germline loops: CDR1 SEHNR, CDR2 FQNEAQ (reference sequence). For the CDR3, the DNA is TGTGCCAGCAGCCCGACCTGGCGGGAGGGCCTTTACAATGAGCAGTTCTTC. It yields the protein CASSPTWREGLYNEQFF.

This clone has a handful of counts. The chain recombines TRBV9 with TRBJ2-3; 8 bases are shared with TRBD2. The length of the CDR3 is 12 residues. After removal of 0 bases from V and 13 bases from J, the junction contained 4 bases not matched to a gene. Germline values: CDR1 SGDLS, CDR2 YYNGEE. The CDR3 here is CASSVVAGPEYF. DNA for the CDR3: TGTGCCAGCAGCGTAGTAGCGGGACCGGAGTATTTT.

This clone was seen more than once but under ten times. This chain joins TRBV11-2 and TRBJ2-1, with TRBD2 matching 14 bases. Germline values: CDR1 SGHAT, CDR2 FQNNGV. The CDR3 extends over 16 amino acids. V was clipped by 6 bases and J by 8 bases; unmatched bases: 9. The CDR3 is CASSSGLAGGRDEQFF. The CDR3 nucleotides read TGTGCCAGCAGTTCCGGACTAGCGGGAGGTAGAGATGAGCAGTTCTTC.

The gene calls are TRBV2 and TRBJ2-1; 11 bases map to TRBD2. Germline V gives CDR1 SNHLY, CDR2 FYNNEI. V was clipped by 7 bases and J by 5 bases; unmatched bases: 1. The CDR3 covers 13 residues. CDR3 coding DNA: TGTGCCAGCACGGGACTAGCGGACAATGAGCAGTTCTTC. The encoded protein is CASTGLADNEQFF.

In its sample, this clone was seen a few times. The chain is built from TRBV7-9 and TRBJ2-7; D ambiguous. V lost 4 bases to trimming and J lost 0 bases, with 13 bases between them. From germline, CDR1 is SEHNR and CDR2 FQNEAQ (reference sequence). This CDR3 contains 15 residues. This chain's CDR3 is CASSSPVATSYEQYF. The CDR3 DNA reads TGTGCCAGCAGCTCCCCGGTCGCAACCTCCTACGAGCAGTACTTC.

A few counts support this clone. This sequence joins TRBV5-1 and TRBJ2-3; 11 nucleotides agree with TRBD2. The length of the CDR3 is 17 residues. J gave up 4 bases and V 4 bases, and 11 bases lay outside the gene matches. The germline CDR1 and CDR2 sequences are SGHRS and YFSETQ. CDR3 bases: TGCGCCAGCAGCCCGCTAGTGACTAGCGGGACCCCAGATACGCAGTATTTT. Amino acids: CASSPLVTSGTPDTQYF.

This clone came up a few times. This chain joins TRBV7-9 and TRBJ1-3; D gene ambiguous. V lost 2 bases and J lost 4, with 12 bases in between. Germline V gene lookup returns CDR1 SEHNR and CDR2 FQNEAQ (reference sequence). The CDR3 loop spans 15 amino acids. The CDR3 here is CASSLYATPGNTIYF. For the CDR3, the DNA is TGTGCCAGCAGCTTATACGCGACACCCGGAAACACCATATATTTT.

This clone was counted between two and nine times. The chain joins TRBV7-9 to TRBJ2-5; D possibly corresponds to TRBD1 (6 bases). V gave up 1 base and J gave up 2 bases, with 14 bases separating them. CDR3 size: 16 residues. CDR1 is SEHNR and CDR2 is FQNEAQ in the germline V gene (reference sequence). The CDR3 loop is CASSLGTGQWQETQYF. CDR3 DNA: TGTGCCAGCAGCTTAGGAACAGGGCAGTGGCAAGAGACCCAGTACTTC.

The chain is built from TRBV28 and TRBJ1-1; 9 bases are shared with TRBD1. The germline gives CDR1 MDHEN, CDR2 SYDVKM. This CDR3 has 18 residues. The J segment lost 2 bases and the V segment lost 3 bases, leaving 13 bases of the junction unmatched. The chain's CDR3 is CASSFAGQGKGPNTEAFF. DNA of the CDR3: TGTGCCAGCAGTTTTGCAGGACAGGGGAAGGGCCCAAACACTGAAGCTTTCTTT. Together with reference TRBV28 and TRBJ1-1, the CDR3 gives the full variable domain: DVKVTQSSRYLVKRTGEKVFLECVQDMDHENMFWYRQDPGLGLRLIYFSYDVKMKEKGDIPEGYSVSREKKERFSLILESASTNQTSMYLCASSFAGQGKGPNTEAFFGQGTRLTVV.